What follows are 9 T cell receptor beta chains derived from one specimen sequenced in a study of T cells in Graves' hyperthyroidism and ophthalmopathy. RNA transcripts were the template for amplifying TCR beta CDR3 regions. Carried out on the TCR CDR3, a first-round RT-PCR used the HTBI primer set. TCRdb processed the multiplex PCR reads anew with MiXCR; each CDR3 protein has one entry. The repertoire holds about half a million distinct CDR3 sequences, with about 20% as singletons. The sequenced sample was blood. Receptors originate from a woman in her seventies with Graves' ophthalmopathy.

This clonotype turned up a few times. The chain links TRBV11-2 to TRBJ2-1; 10 nucleotides match TRBD1. CDR1 and CDR2 (germline): SGHAT, FQNNGV. J lost 2 bases, V lost 5 bases, and 15 bases had no gene match. This CDR3 spans 19 amino acids. The CDR3 region is CASSRAGTGAHPTYNEQFF. Here the CDR3 DNA reads TGTGCCAGCAGCAGGGCCGGGACAGGGGCGCATCCTACCTACAATGAGCAGTTCTTC.

In this sample, this clonotype turned up a few times. The rearrangement links TRBV7-6 to TRBJ1-4; D is undetermined. The CDR3 has 11 amino acids. From germline, CDR1 is SGHVS and CDR2 FNYEAQ. The V and J ends lost 6 bases and 8 bases respectively, with 7 bases between them. The CDR3 nucleotides read TGTGCCAGCAGATACAGAGAAAAACTGTTTTTT. Encoded protein: CASRYREKLFF. Full variable domain (rest looked up from reference TRBV7-6 and TRBJ1-4): GAGVSQSPRYKVTKRGQDVALRCDPISGHVSLYWYRQALGQGPEFLTYFNYEAQQDKSGLPNDRFSAERPEGSISTLTIQRTEQRDSAMYRCASRYREKLFFGSGTQLSVL.

In its sample, this clonotype was seen a few times. The gene calls are TRBV12-3 or TRBV12-4 and TRBJ2-7; 7 bases are shared with TRBD2. The CDR3 is made up of 14 amino acids. V shed 5 bases and J 9 bases; nucleotides not matched to a gene: 13. The CDR3 region has the DNA TGTGCCAGCAGTCTGCGACTAGCTAGGTGGGGGCAGTACTTC. Protein sequence: CASSLRLARWGQYF.

To note about this clonotype: Since a much larger clone is just one base distant, this may be a read error. V gene TRBV11-2 combines with J gene TRBJ2-1; a weak D match, TRBD1 (5 bases). The CDR3 extends over 12 amino acids. Germline CDR1 is SGHAT and CDR2 is FQNNGV. The CDR3 loop reads CASIERGGEQSF. The CDR3 coding sequence is TGTGCCAGCATCGAAAGGGGTGGTGAGCAGTCCTTC.

This clonotype occurred many times. The V call is TRBV6-1, the J call TRBJ2-5, with TRBD1 identical over 8 bases. This CDR3 is 13 amino acids long. Germline V gene lookup returns CDR1 MNHNS and CDR2 SASEGT. V gave up 6 bases and J gave up 1 base; unmatched junction bases: 1. The chain's CDR3 is CASRGTGQETQYF. The CDR3 DNA reads TGTGCCAGCAGAGGGACAGGCCAAGAGACCCAGTACTTC.

This clonotype was detected ten times or more. CDR3 in DNA: TGTGCCAGCAGTGGAGCAGGGGGCAACGAGCAGTACTTC. Translated: CASSGAGGNEQYF. This chain joins TRBV2 and TRBJ2-7, with 8 nucleotides matching TRBD1. V gave up 4 bases and J gave up 5 bases; unmatched junction bases: 4. Germline values: CDR1 SNHLY, CDR2 FYNNEI. The CDR3 runs to 13 residues.

This clonotype came up a few times. For the CDR3, the DNA is TGTGCCAGCTCACCGGGACAGAGCAATCAGCCCCAGCATTTT. This codes for CASSPGQSNQPQHF. This sequence joins TRBV18 and TRBJ1-5, with TRBD1 matching over 7 bases. V dropped 3 bases and J dropped 1; count of bases not matched to a gene: 0. CDR3 length: 14 residues. Germline V lookup: CDR1 KGHSH, CDR2 LQKENI.

This clonotype has a handful of counts. The J gene is TRBJ2-3, the V gene TRBV11-3; D is perhaps TRBD2 (6 bases). Germline assignment: CDR1 SGHNT and CDR2 YENEEA. The V and J ends lost 5 bases and 1 base respectively, with 10 bases between them. The CDR3 runs to 14 residues. The CDR3 sequence is CASSPSSGTDTQYF. CDR3 nucleotide sequence: TGTGCCAGCAGCCCTTCTAGCGGCACAGATACGCAGTATTTT.

This clonotype was recorded at least ten times. This chain links TRBV7-3 with TRBJ1-5, with D hard to call. Per germline, CDR1 SGHTA and CDR2 FQGTGA. V lost 5 bases, J lost 3 bases, and 8 bases lay in between. The CDR3 spans 13 residues. CDR3 nucleotides: TGTGCCAGCAGCCCACAGCCCAATCAGCCCCAGCATTTT. This encodes CASSPQPNQPQHF.